This TCR beta chain was sequenced during a study of cytomegalovirus exposure and HLA in healthy donors. V lost 0 bases and J 2 bases, leaving 14 bases between the germline ends. Germline CDR1 is MGHRA and CDR2 is YSYEKL. This CDR3 is 16 amino acids long. PCR amplification relied on 60 Vbeta primers (plus 13 Jbeta primers). The table came from immunoSEQ multiplex PCR; TCRdb's copy has only in-frame clones and leaves some out. The profile covers 100,000 to 150,000 clones, with 55% to 75% appearing a single time and about 3.1% taken by the ten largest. The sequencing input was PBMCs. This receptor was taken from a human donor in good health. The chain uses TRBV4-1 and TRBJ2-7; TRBD1 might be the D (6 bases). The CDR3 bases are TGCGCCAGCAGCCAAGATTCGGCAGGGGTCCCCTACGAGCAGTACTTC. It is translated as CASSQDSAGVPYEQYF.